A selection of T cell receptor beta chains follows, all from one sample in a study of blood T cell repertoires in COVID-19. TCRdb's table, derived via immunoSEQ multiplex PCR, lists solely in-frame clones and lacks some. The profile shows more than 200,000 clones, approximately 90% of them singletons. Sample: peripheral blood. Receptor source: a woman aged 25 to 39 with COVID-19, enrolled during active disease. The CDR3 runs from the conserved cysteine through the conserved F or W. The D gene is left open where the match is weak.

d_gene | j_gene | v_gene | CDR3aa
- | TRBJ2-1 | TRBV6-5 | CASSKERPSYNEQFF
- | TRBJ2-1 | TRBV30 | CAWSIKASYNEQFF
- | TRBJ2-6 | TRBV27 | CASSPRGGANVLTF
TRBD2 | TRBJ2-3 | TRBV18 | CASSPFSSGTTDTQYF
- | TRBJ1-5 | TRBV6-2/TRBV6-3 | CASSSHSYQPQHF
TRBD2 | TRBJ2-2 | TRBV3-1/TRBV3-2 | CASSQTSPGELFF
- | TRBJ1-3 | TRBV7-2 | CASSLGSGSGNTIYF
- | TRBJ2-1 | TRBV12-2 | CASRFLAPVPFPYNEQFF
TRBD2 | TRBJ2-5 | TRBV4-3 | CASSQGEASGSPETQYF
TRBD2 | TRBJ2-3 | TRBV7-9 | CAGGGDRTDTQYF
TRBD2 | TRBJ2-5 | TRBV2 | CASNRLAGQETQYF
TRBD2 | TRBJ2-2 | TRBV4-3 | CASSQVTTSWNTGELFF
- | TRBJ2-3 | TRBV29-1 | CSVAGGTDTQYF
TRBD2 | TRBJ2-1 | TRBV14 | CASSQQTSGVVVREQFF
TRBD1 | TRBJ1-2 | TRBV7-8 | CASSSPTTGTLYTF
TRBD1 | TRBJ2-3 | TRBV19 | CASSRTGPLSDTQYF
TRBD2 | TRBJ2-5 | TRBV5-1 | CASSATGTSGRTAETQYF
TRBD2 | TRBJ2-1 | TRBV28 | CASSLWGLSSSGRLHNEQFF
- | TRBJ1-5 | TRBV2 | CASSYLGGVNQPQHF
- | TRBJ1-6 | TRBV28 | CASSSGGRIDSPLHF
- | TRBJ1-4 | TRBV12-5 | CASSSGISGEKLFF
- | TRBJ2-7 | TRBV5-6 | CASSSTGRYEQYF
TRBD2 | TRBJ2-3 | TRBV7-8 | CATGGASGITDTQYF
TRBD1 | TRBJ2-7 | TRBV7-8 | CASSLTTGFQYEQYF
TRBD2 | TRBJ2-3 | TRBV30 | CAWKTSGNTDTQYF
- | TRBJ2-4 | TRBV6-5 | CASSYLPGAKNIQYF
- | TRBJ2-2 | TRBV12-5 | CASGLSLTRSGNTGELFF
TRBD2 | TRBJ2-5 | TRBV15 | CATSRDLPGGGETQYF
- | TRBJ2-1 | TRBV7-2 | CASRQTSYRVDEQFF
- | TRBJ2-6 | TRBV4-3 | CASSQGAGTSGANVLTF
TRBD1 | TRBJ1-4 | TRBV3-1/TRBV3-2 | CASSQTRTGTNEKLFF
TRBD2 | TRBJ2-5 | TRBV4-3 | CASSQGTSGQETQYF
- | TRBJ2-1 | TRBV10-2 | CASSVVEGGRLRNEQFF